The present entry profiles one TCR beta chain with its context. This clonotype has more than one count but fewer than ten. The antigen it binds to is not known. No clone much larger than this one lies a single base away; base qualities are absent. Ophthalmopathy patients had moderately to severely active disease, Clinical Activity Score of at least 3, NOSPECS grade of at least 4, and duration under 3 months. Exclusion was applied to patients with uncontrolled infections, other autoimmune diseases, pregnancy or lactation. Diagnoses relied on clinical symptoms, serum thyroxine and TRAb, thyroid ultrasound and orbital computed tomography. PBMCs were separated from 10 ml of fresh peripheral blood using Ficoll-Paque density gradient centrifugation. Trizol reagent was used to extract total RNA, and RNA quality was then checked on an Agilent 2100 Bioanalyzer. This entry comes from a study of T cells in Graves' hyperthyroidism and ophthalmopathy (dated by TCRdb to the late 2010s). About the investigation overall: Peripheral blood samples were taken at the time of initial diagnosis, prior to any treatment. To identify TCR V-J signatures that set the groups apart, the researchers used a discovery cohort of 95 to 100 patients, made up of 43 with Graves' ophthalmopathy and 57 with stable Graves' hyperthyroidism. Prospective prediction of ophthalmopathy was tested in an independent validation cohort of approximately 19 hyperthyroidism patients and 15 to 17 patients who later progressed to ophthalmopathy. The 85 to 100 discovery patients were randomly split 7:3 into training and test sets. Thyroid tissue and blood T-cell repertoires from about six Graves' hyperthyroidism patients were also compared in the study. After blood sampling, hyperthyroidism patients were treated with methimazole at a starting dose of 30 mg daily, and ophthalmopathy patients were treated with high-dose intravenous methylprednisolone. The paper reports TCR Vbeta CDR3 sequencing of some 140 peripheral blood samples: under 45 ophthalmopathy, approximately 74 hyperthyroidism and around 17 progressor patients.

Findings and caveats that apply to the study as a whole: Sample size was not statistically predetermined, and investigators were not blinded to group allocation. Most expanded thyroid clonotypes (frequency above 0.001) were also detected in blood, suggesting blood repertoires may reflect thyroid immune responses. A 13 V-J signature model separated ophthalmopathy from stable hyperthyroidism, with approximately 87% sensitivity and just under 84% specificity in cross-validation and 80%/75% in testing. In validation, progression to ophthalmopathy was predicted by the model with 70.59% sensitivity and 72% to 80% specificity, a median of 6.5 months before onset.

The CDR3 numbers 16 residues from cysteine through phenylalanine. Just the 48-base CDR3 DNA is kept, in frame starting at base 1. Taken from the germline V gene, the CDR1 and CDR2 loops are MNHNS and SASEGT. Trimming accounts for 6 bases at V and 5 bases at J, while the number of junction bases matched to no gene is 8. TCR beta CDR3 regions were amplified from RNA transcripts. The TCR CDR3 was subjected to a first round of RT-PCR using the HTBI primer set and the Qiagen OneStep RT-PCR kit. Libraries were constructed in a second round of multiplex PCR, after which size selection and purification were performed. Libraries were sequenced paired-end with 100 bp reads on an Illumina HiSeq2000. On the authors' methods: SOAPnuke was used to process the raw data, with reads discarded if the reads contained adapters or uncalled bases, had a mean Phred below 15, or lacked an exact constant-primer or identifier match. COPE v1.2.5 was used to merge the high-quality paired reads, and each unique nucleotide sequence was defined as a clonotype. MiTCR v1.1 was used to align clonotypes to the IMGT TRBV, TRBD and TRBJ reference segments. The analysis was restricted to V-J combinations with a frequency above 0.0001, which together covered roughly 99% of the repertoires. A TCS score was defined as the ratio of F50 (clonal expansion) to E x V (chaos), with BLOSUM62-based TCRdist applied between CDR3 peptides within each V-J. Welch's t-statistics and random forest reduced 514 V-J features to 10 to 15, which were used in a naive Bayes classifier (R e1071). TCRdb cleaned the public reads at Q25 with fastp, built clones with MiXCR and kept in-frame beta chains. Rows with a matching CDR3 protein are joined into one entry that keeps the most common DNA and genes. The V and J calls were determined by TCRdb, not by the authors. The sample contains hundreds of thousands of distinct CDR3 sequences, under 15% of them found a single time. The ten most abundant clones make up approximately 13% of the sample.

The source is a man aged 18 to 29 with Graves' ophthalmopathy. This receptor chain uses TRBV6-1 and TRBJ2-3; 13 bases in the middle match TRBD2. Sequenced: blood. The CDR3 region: CASSSILAGGLDTQYF. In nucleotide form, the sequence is TGTGCCAGCAGCAGCATACTAGCGGGGGGGTTAGATACGCAGTATTTT.